The clone carrying this T cell receptor beta chain was recorded many times. Antigen unknown. This entry belongs to a study of shared clonotypes between healthy human individuals. About the research overall: The people who gave samples were a couple of women and a few men aged 18 to 49. Per-donor plates numbered three CD4 naive, three CD4 memory, two CD8 naive and one CD8 memory.

Findings and limits, study-wide: Non-shared clonotypes showed lower generation probabilities than clonotypes common to all four donors. Tissue TCR repertoires likely differ from these blood-only repertoires.

Libraries were prepared by immunoSEQ multiplex PCR; TCRdb keeps only in-frame clonotypes and omits some of them. The data hold about 640,000 clones, with 60% to 80% observed a single time. Material for sequencing was memory CD4+ T cells sorted from blood. Subset denoted: CD45RA-negative fraction. The origin of this receptor is a woman aged 25 to 39 in good health.

The DNA of the CDR3 is TGTGCCGGGGGGACAGGGGTGGGACAGCCCCAGCATTTT. Translated: CAGGTGVGQPQHF. This chain uses TRBV30 with TRBJ1-5, with TRBD1 identical over 10 bases. The CDR3 is made up of 13 amino acids. After removal of 8 bases from V and 7 bases from J, the junction contained 8 bases not matched to a gene. Germline lookup yields CDR1 GTSNPN and CDR2 SVGIG (reference sequence).